One TCR beta chain is described in this entry. Its antigen is not identified. To make TCR beta libraries, researchers used iRepertoire HTBI primers and Arm-PCR of CDR3 regions. TCRdb recomputed calls from the multiplex PCR reads with MiXCR, one row per CDR3 protein. Of 430,000 or so distinct CDR3 sequences in the sample, roughly a fifth were seen once. The sample's time point: persistent/refractory GD, antithyroid drugs over 5 years with positive TRAb. The TCR library was made from RNA extracted from PBMCs. EDTA tubes held approximately 10 milliliters of peripheral blood from each patient. CDR1 DFQATT and CDR2 SNEGSKA come from the germline V gene (reference sequence). This CDR3 is built from 12 residues. Trimming took off 6 bases at V and 9 bases at J, with 18 bases between the two ends. This sample was taken from a study of regulatory T cells in long-lasting Graves disease. Study-wide background: Disease was considered persistent Graves' disease after over 5 years of antithyroid drugs (with positive TSH receptor antibodies). Overall study findings and caveats: Study was limited to peripheral blood, excluding thyroid tissue. Persistent disease exhibited a predilection for TRBV28, TRBJ1-2 and TRBJ2-5.

This sequence was found in a female donor with Graves disease. The sequencing used peripheral blood mononuclear cells (PBMCs), collected when the disease was refractory, from a patient treated with antithyroid drugs. V usage is TRBV20-1 and J usage is TRBJ2-7; tentative D call: TRBD1 (5 bases). The DNA for the CDR3 is TGCAGTGCAGTGGGCAAAGGACAAACGCAGTACTTC. Translation gives CSAVGKGQTQYF.